Detailed here is one T cell receptor beta chain. The target antigen is unknown. This sample is drawn from a study of shared clonotypes between healthy human individuals. Across the whole study: The donor pool was made up of two women and three men aged 18 to 49. CD4 naive and memory got three plates each, CD8 naive two, CD8 memory one.

Study-wide findings and caveats: Among non-shared clonotypes, generation probabilities were lower than among those shared by all four donors.

In germline, CDR1 is MNHEY, CDR2 SMNVEV (reference sequence). The CDR3 is 15 residues long. With 5 bases removed from V and 4 bases from J, the gap between germline ends came to 15 bases. This table comes from immunoSEQ multiplex PCR, and its TCRdb copy is limited to in-frame clones, with some not included. The table has 1,400,000 or so clones, approximately 98.5% seen once. The TCR sequence derives from a man under 40 in good health. The chain has TRBV27 and TRBJ1-5; weak D call: TRBD1 (5 bases). The sequenced material came from naive CD4+ T cells sorted from blood. The subset was: CD45RA+ positively selected. CDR3 nucleotide sequence: TGTGCCAGCAGTACCCAATCAGGGATTAATCAGCCCCAGCATTTT. It encodes CASSTQSGINQPQHF.